This T cell receptor (beta chain) stems from a study of blood T cell repertoires in COVID-19. The wider study: Some COVID-19 samples were acute and others convalescent; all came from the United States, Italy and Spain. Sources were T cells, B-cell-depleted T cells, or PBMCs; the material itself was cDNA or gDNA.

Original analysis: For nucleated cells, counts were estimated from reference gene primer amplification. Generated by immunoSEQ multiplex PCR, the TCRdb table keeps only in-frame clones and is missing some. The V and J calls and clone size are taken from that table; D and trimming were inferred from the DNA. The profile shows approximately 76,000 clones, around nine tenths of them singletons. The sample taken for sequencing was peripheral blood. This TCR came from a man younger than 40 with acute or convalescent COVID-19.

This chain's CDR3 is CASSLYRNTNYGYTF. As DNA, the CDR3 is TGTGCCAGCAGTTTATACAGGAACACTAACTATGGCTACACCTTC. The chain combines TRBV28 with TRBJ1-2; weak D call: TRBD1 (5 bases). There are 15 residues in the CDR3. Germline-derived CDR1 and CDR2 are MDHEN and SYDVKM. Trimming shortened V by 1 base and J by 0 bases, and 9 bases separated the two germline ends.